The T cell receptor beta chain described here comes from a study of tumor-infiltrating lymphocytes in oesophageal squamous cell carcinoma. This clonotype appeared a few times. TCRdb used MiXCR to reprocess the PCR reads, holding one entry per CDR3 protein. The sample includes approximately 20,000 distinct CDR3 sequences, roughly 40% of them seen just once. CDR1 and CDR2 from the germline V gene are SGHTA and FQGNSA. The ends lost 5 bases at V and 6 bases at J; junction bases unmatched: 11. CDR3 length: 15 residues. This receptor was obtained from a male donor with esophageal squamous cell carcinoma. Sequencing was performed on esophageal tumor tissue. This chain joins TRBV7-2 and TRBJ2-3; 7 bases fit TRBD2. The CDR3 loop is CASSRLAQKGDTQYF. In nucleotides, the CDR3 is TGTGCCAGCAGCCGACTAGCTCAGAAAGGTGATACGCAGTATTTT. Full variable domain (rest looked up from reference TRBV7-2 and TRBJ2-3): GAGVSQSPSNKVTEKGKDVELRCDPISGHTALYWYRQSLGQGLEFLIYFQGNSAPDKSGLPSDRFSAERTGGSVSTLTIQRTQQEDSAVYLCASSRLAQKGDTQYFGPGTRLTVL.